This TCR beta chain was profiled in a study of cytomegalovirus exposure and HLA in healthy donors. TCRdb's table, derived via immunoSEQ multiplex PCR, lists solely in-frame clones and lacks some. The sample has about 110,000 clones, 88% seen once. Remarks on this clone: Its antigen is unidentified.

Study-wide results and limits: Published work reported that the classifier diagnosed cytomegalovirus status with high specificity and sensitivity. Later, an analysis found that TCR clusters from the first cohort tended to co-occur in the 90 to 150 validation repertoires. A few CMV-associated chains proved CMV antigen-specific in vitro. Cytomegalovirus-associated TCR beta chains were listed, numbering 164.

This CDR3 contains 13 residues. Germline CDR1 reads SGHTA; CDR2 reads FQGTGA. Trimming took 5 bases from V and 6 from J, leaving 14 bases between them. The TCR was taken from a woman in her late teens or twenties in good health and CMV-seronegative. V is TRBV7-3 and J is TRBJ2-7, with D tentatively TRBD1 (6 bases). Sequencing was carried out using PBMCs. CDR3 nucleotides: TGTGCCAGCAGCGCCACAGGGTTAGGCGAGCAGTACTTC. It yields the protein CASSATGLGEQYF.